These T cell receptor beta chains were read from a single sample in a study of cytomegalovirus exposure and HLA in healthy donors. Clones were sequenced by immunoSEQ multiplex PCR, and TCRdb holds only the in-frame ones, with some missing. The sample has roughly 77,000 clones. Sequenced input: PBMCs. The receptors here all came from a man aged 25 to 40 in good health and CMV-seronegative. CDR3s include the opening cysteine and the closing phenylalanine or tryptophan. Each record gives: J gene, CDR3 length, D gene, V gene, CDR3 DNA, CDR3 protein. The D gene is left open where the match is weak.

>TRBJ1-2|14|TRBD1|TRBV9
TGTGCCAGCAGCGTAGAACAGGGGGGCGGTGGCTACACCTTC
CASSVEQGGGGYTF
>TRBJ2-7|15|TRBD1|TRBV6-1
TGTGCCAGCAGTGATTGGACAGGGGCAGGCAACGAGCAGTACTTC
CASSDWTGAGNEQYF
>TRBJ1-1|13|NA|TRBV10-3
TGTGCCGTTCAGGCAGATATGAACACTGAAGCTTTCTTT
CAVQADMNTEAFF
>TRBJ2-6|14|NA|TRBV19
TGTGCCAGTGACGACCGGAGGGGAGGCGACGTCCTGACTTTC
CASDDRRGGDVLTF
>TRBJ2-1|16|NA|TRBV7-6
TGTGCCAGCAGCTTAGCCTGGACGACTAGAACGCGTGAGCAGTTCTTC
CASSLAWTTRTREQFF
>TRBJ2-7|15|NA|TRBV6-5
TGTGCCAGCAGTTACCCCCCGGGGGTAGCCTACGAGCAGTACTTC
CASSYPPGVAYEQYF
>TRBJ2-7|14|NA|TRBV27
TGTGCCAGCAGTTTTACCAGCGGATCCTACGAGCAGTACTTC
CASSFTSGSYEQYF
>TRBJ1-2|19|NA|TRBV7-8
TGTGCCAGCAGCTTAGTCCGGGTGAAAGGGGTAAGTTTTCCCTATGGCTACACCTTC
CASSLVRVKGVSFPYGYTF
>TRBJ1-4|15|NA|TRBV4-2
TGTGCCAGCAGCGATCTCTGGGCAGCAAATGAAAAACTGTTTTTT
CASSDLWAANEKLFF
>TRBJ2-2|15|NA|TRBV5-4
TGTGCCAGCAGCTTGGCCAAAGGGGGTCCCGGGGAGCTGTTTTTT
CASSLAKGGPGELFF
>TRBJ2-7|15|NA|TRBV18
TGTGCCAGCTCACCGCCTAGCCGTAGCTCCTACGAGCAGTACTTC
CASSPPSRSSYEQYF
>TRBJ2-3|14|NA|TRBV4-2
TGTGCCAGCAGCCAAGCCGTGAGCCCAGATACGCAGTATTTT
CASSQAVSPDTQYF
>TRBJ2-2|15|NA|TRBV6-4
TGTGCCAGCAGTGACAAGGCAGGACAAACCGGGGAGCTGTTTTTT
CASSDKAGQTGELFF
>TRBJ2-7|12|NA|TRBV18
TGTGCCAGCTCACCGGGGCGGAGAGAGCAGTACTTC
CASSPGRREQYF
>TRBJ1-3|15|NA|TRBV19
TGTGCCAGTAGTATAGTCGGTTACTCTGGAAACACCATATATTTT
CASSIVGYSGNTIYF
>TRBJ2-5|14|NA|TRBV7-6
TGTGCCAGCAGCACCGGGACTTCTATAGGGACCCAGTACTTC
CASSTGTSIGTQYF
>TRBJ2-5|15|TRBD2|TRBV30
TGTGCCTGGAGTGTCCGTACTAGCGACCAAGAGACCCAGTACTTC
CAWSVRTSDQETQYF
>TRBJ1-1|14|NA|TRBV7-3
TGTGCCAGCAGCTTAGGGCCAGAGAACACTGAAGCTTTCTTT
CASSLGPENTEAFF
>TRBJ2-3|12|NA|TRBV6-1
TGTGCCAGCAGTGTTTCCGCAGATACGCAGTATTTT
CASSVSADTQYF
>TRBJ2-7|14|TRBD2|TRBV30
TGTGCCTGGAGCGGACTAGCGGGAGGGAGCGAGCAGTACTTC
CAWSGLAGGSEQYF
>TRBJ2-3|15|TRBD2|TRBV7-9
TGTGCCAGCAGCCTCGGGACTAGCGGGAGGAATACGCAGTATTTT
CASSLGTSGRNTQYF
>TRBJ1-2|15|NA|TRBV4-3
TGCGCCAGCAGCCATTCCGGCAGGGAGGGCTATGGCTACACCTTC
CASSHSGREGYGYTF
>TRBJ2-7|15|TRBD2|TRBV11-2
TGTGCCAGCAGTTCTCTAGCGGGGCTCCTCTACGAGCAGTACTTC
CASSSLAGLLYEQYF
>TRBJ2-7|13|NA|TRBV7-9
TGTGCCAGCAGCTTATCTATGCACTACGAGCAGTACTTC
CASSLSMHYEQYF
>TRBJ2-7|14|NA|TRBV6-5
TGTGCCAGCACCCAGACGGGAAGCTCCTACGAGCAGTACTTC
CASTQTGSSYEQYF
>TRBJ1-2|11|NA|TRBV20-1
TGCAGTGCCGACACTAACTATGGCTACACCTTC
CSADTNYGYTF
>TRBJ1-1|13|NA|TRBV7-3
TGTGCCAGCAGCTTAAATCCCATGACTGAAGCTTTCTTT
CASSLNPMTEAFF
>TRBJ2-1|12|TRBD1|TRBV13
TGTGCCAGCAGCTTTAAAGGGACAGACCCGTTCTTC
CASSFKGTDPFF
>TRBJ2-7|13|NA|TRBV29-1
TGCAGCGCGGCCAGTTACGGCGGGTACGAGCAGTACTTC
CSAASYGGYEQYF
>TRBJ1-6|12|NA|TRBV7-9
TGTGCCAGCAGCAGAGGAAATTCACCCCTCCACTTT
CASSRGNSPLHF
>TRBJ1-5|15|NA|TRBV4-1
TGCGCCAGCAGCCAAGCGGGGATTAGCAATCAGCCCCAGCATTTT
CASSQAGISNQPQHF
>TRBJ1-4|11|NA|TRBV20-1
TGCAGTGCTTACGTACAGGAAAAACTGTTTTTT
CSAYVQEKLFF
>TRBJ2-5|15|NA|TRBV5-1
TGCGCCAGCAGCTTCTCAGGACTAGGGGGGGAGACCCAGTACTTC
CASSFSGLGGETQYF
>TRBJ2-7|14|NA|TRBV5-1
TGCGCCAGCAGCTTGGGGGGCCTTGGGGACGAGCAGTACTTC
CASSLGGLGDEQYF
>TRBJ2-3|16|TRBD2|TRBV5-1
TGCGCCAGCAGCTATTCCCTAGCGGGACTCACAGATACGCAGTATTTT
CASSYSLAGLTDTQYF
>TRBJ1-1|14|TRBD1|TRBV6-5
TGTGCCAGCAGTCACAGGGGCGGCGGGACTGAAGCTTTCTTT
CASSHRGGGTEAFF
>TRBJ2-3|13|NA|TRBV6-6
TGTGCCACCGCTCCCCCAGGGGAAGATACGCAGTATTTT
CATAPPGEDTQYF
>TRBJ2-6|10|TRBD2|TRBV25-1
TGTGCCAGCAGCGGGAGGGGACTGACTTTC
CASSGRGLTF
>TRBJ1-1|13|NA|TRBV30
TGTGCCTGGATGAAACAGGGTAGTGCTGAAGCTTTCTTT
CAWMKQGSAEAFF
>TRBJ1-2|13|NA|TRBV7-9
TGTGCCAGCAGCTTAGACCGCCCGGATGGCTACACCTTC
CASSLDRPDGYTF
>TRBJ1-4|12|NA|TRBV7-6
TGTGCCAGCAGCCTGTGGCGGGGAAAACTGTTTTTT
CASSLWRGKLFF
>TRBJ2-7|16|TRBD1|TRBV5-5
TGTGCCAGCAGCTTGGAGGGGGCACAGGGGGCCTACGAGCAGTACTTC
CASSLEGAQGAYEQYF
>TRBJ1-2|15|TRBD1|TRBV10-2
TGCGCCAGCAGCCAGGAAGCTGACAGGGGCTATGGCTACACCTTC
CASSQEADRGYGYTF
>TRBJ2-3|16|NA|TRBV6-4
TGTGCCAGCAGTGACTCGGGGGGTTCTAGCACAGATACGCAGTATTTT
CASSDSGGSSTDTQYF
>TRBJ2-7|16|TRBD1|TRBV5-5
TGTGCCAGCAGCTTCTATCCCGGGACAGGGGATAACGAGCAGTACTTC
CASSFYPGTGDNEQYF
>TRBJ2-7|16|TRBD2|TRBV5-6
TGTGCCAGCAGCCAACGACTAGCGGGTTCCTCCTACGAGCAGTACTTC
CASSQRLAGSSYEQYF
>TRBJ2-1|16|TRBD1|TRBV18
TGTGCCAGCTCCCCAACAGGGGACAGCTCCTACAATGAGCAGTTCTTC
CASSPTGDSSYNEQFF
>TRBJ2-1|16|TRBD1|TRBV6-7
TGTGCCAGCATCGTAACAGGGGCCAGCTCCTACAATGAGCAGTTCTTC
CASIVTGASSYNEQFF
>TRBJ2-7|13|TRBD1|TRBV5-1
TGCGCCAGCAGCCCCCGGACAGGGGGCGGGCAGTACTTC
CASSPRTGGGQYF
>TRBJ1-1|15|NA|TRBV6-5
TGTGCCAGCAGTTACGCGGCGAGCGGACACACTGAAGCTTTCTTT
CASSYAASGHTEAFF
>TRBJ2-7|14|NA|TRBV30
TGTGCCTGGAGAGCTAAAAACAGATCAGGCGAGCAGTACTTC
CAWRAKNRSGEQYF
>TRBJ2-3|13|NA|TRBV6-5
TGTGCCAGCAGTGGGGAGAGCACAGATACGCAGTATTTT
CASSGESTDTQYF
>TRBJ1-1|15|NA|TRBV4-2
TGTGCCAGCAGCCCCGGTGGGGGGGGAGGCACTGAAGCTTTCTTT
CASSPGGGGGTEAFF
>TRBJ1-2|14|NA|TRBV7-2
TGTGCCAGCAGCTTAGATCCGGGGAGCTATGGCTACACCTTC
CASSLDPGSYGYTF